Shown below are 26 T cell receptor beta chains from a single sample sequenced in a study of T cell responses to AZD1222 COVID-19 vaccine. Assay used: immunoSEQ multiplex PCR; TCRdb lists only in-frame clones, some missing. The sample carries around 100,000 clones, 70% to 90% recorded once. Material: peripheral blood, obtained on day 0 of AZD1222 vaccination. These receptor sequences come from an adult in good health.

The chain employs TRBV24-1 and TRBJ2-1, with 8 bases that match TRBD2. In germline, CDR1 is KGHDR, CDR2 SFDVKD. Losses at the gene ends were 4 bases for V and 7 bases for J; bases not matched to a gene: 11. The CDR3 totals 16 residues. The CDR3 region is CATSDPGTSGGNEQFF. Written as DNA, the CDR3 is TGTGCCACCAGTGACCCCGGGACTAGTGGGGGGAATGAGCAGTTCTTC.

The chain carries TRBV3-1 (or the pseudogene TRBV3-2) and TRBJ1-2, with 7 bases identical to TRBD1. V shed 1 base and J 2 bases; nucleotides not matched to a gene: 7. There are 16 residues in the CDR3. Germline-derived CDR1 and CDR2 are LGHDT and YNNKEL (reference sequence). CDR3 nucleotide sequence: TGTGCCAGCAGCCAAGGTCGAGGCAGGGGGAACTATGGCTACACCTTC. Its protein is CASSQGRGRGNYGYTF.

The chain combines TRBV7-9 with TRBJ1-6; tentatively, D is TRBD1 (6 bases). The V and J ends lost 1 base and 6 bases respectively, with 13 bases between them. Germline values: CDR1 SEHNR, CDR2 FQNEAQ (reference sequence). This CDR3 comprises 16 residues. CDR3 DNA: TGTGCCAGCAGCTTAGAGGCAGGGGCTACTAATTCACCCCTCCACTTT. As protein: CASSLEAGATNSPLHF. Full variable domain (missing parts from reference TRBV7-9 and TRBJ1-6): DTGVSQNPRHKITKRGQNVTFRCDPISEHNRLYWYRQTLGQGPEFLTYFQNEAQLEKSRLLSDRFSAERPKGSFSTLEIQRTEQGDSAMYLCASSLEAGATNSPLHFGNGTRLTVT.

This chain connects TRBV2 to TRBJ1-2; D possibly corresponds to TRBD1 (5 bases). V was cut by 6 bases and J by 2 bases, with 13 bases left in between. The CDR3 sequence is 14 residues long. Per germline, CDR1 SNHLY and CDR2 FYNNEI. The CDR3 region has the DNA TGTGCCAGCAGGGCCCTCGACAGCAACTATGGCTACACCTTC. This gives the protein CASRALDSNYGYTF.

This clone occurred once. The chain combines TRBV4-1 with TRBJ2-5; D may be TRBD2 (6 bases). Trimming took off 4 bases at V and 2 bases at J, with 14 bases between the two ends. CDR3 length equals 15 residues. CDR1 MGHRA and CDR2 YSYEKL come from the germline V gene. As DNA, the CDR3 is TGCGCCAGCAGCCCAATAGTGGGGGGACAAGAGACCCAGTACTTC. This sequence encodes CASSPIVGGQETQYF.

DNA for the CDR3: TGTGCCAGTAGTATTGAAGGGCCGAGGAATCAGCCCCAGCATTTT. This encodes CASSIEGPRNQPQHF. The chain uses TRBV19 and TRBJ1-5; D gene uncertain. The CDR3 is 15 residues long. Trimming removed 3 bases from V and 4 bases from J, with 13 bases in between. Germline assignment: CDR1 LNHDA and CDR2 SQIVND (reference sequence).

This chain links TRBV9 with TRBJ2-1; 11 bases agree with TRBD2. J gave up 7 bases and V 1 base, and 4 bases lay outside the gene matches. The CDR3 covers 15 residues. The germline V gene encodes CDR1 SGDLS and CDR2 YYNGEE. CDR3 sequence (DNA): TGTGCCAGCAGCGTATCGACTAGCGGGGAAAATGAGCAGTTCTTC. It yields the protein CASSVSTSGENEQFF. Filled out from reference TRBV9 and TRBJ2-1, the complete variable domain reads DSGVTQTPKHLITATGQRVTLRCSPRSGDLSVYWYQQSLDQGLQFLIQYYNGEERAKGNILERFSAQQFPDLHSELNLSSLELGDSALYFCASSVSTSGENEQFFGPGTRLTVL.

The chain couples TRBV18 to TRBJ2-1; TRBD1 matches 10 bases. CDR1 KGHSH and CDR2 LQKENI come from the germline V gene. CDR3 size: 16 residues. V gave up 3 bases and J gave up 5 bases; unmatched junction bases: 7. The CDR3 region is CASSPLGTGANNEQFF. Here the CDR3 DNA reads TGTGCCAGCTCACCGCTTGGGACAGGGGCTAACAATGAGCAGTTCTTC.

V usage is TRBV11-2 and J usage is TRBJ2-1; a possible D gene is TRBD2 (6 bases). The CDR3 is 14 residues long. V was clipped by 2 bases and J by 5 bases, with 10 bases between them. CDR1 is SGHAT, CDR2 FQNNGV, per germline. The CDR3 DNA is TGTGCCAGCAGCTTATACCGCGGGGACAATGAGCAGTTCTTC. Translation gives CASSLYRGDNEQFF.

This chain uses TRBV11-2 with TRBJ1-3; D not resolved. V gave up 5 bases and J gave up 4 bases, with 15 bases separating them. The germline gives CDR1 SGHAT, CDR2 FQNNGV. The CDR3 consists of 15 residues. The CDR3 DNA sequence: TGTGCCAGCAGCCCGTCGGGAGGGAGAGGAAACACCATATATTTT. Protein: CASSPSGGRGNTIYF. The variable domain in full, with the rest retrieved from reference TRBV11-2 and TRBJ1-3, is EAGVAQSPRYKIIEKRQSVAFWCNPISGHATLYWYQQILGQGPKLLIQFQNNGVVDDSQLPKDRFSAERLKGVDSTLKIQPAKLEDSAVYLCASSPSGGRGNTIYFGEGSWLTVV.

V and J are TRBV7-3 and TRBJ1-6, with 7 bases lining up with TRBD1. The germline V gene has CDR1 SGHTA and CDR2 FQGTGA. CDR3 size: 15 residues. V lost 5 bases and J lost 7; bases outside the gene matches: 8. DNA for the CDR3: TGTGCCAGCAGCCCAACAGGGGCGAGAAATTCACCCCTCCACTTT. Protein product: CASSPTGARNSPLHF. Based on the CDR3 plus reference TRBV7-3 and TRBJ1-6, the full variable domain is GAGVSQTPSNKVTEKGKYVELRCDPISGHTALYWYRQSLGQGPEFLIYFQGTGAADDSGLPNDRFFAVRPEGSVSTLKIQRTERGDSAVYLCASSPTGARNSPLHFGNGTRLTVT.

This clone has just a few counts. The V gene is TRBV19, the J gene TRBJ2-2; 9 bases fit TRBD2. CDR1 LNHDA and CDR2 SQIVND come from the germline V gene (reference sequence). Germline trimming cut 2 bases from V and 7 bases from J; bases unmatched to any gene: 8. The length of the CDR3 is 16 residues. The CDR3 spells CASSIFAGGGIGELFF. The CDR3 nucleotides read TGTGCCAGTAGTATATTCGCGGGAGGGGGCATCGGGGAGCTGTTTTTT.

Written as DNA, the CDR3 is TGTGCCAGTAGTATCGGGGATACGCAGTATTTT. Translated, it gives CASSIGDTQYF. The chain has TRBV19 and TRBJ2-3; no clear D gene. This CDR3 is 11 amino acids long. Trimming shortened V by 3 bases and J by 6 bases, and 4 bases separated the two germline ends. Germline lookup yields CDR1 LNHDA and CDR2 SQIVND (reference sequence).

This rearrangement joins TRBV15 to TRBJ2-5; D unresolved. The germline V and J ends were trimmed by 0 bases and 1 base, with 6 bases remaining between them. CDR1 and CDR2 from the germline V gene are LNHNV and YYDKDF (reference sequence). The CDR3 consists of 14 residues. CDR3 region: CATSRDLSQETQYF. CDR3 bases: TGTGCCACCAGCAGAGATCTCAGCCAAGAGACCCAGTACTTC.

This clone appeared once. CDR3 nucleotides: TGTGCCAGCAGACCGAGGCAGGGGGCAATATTTAGCTATGGCTACACCTTC. Translation gives CASRPRQGAIFSYGYTF. J is TRBJ1-2 and V is TRBV7-9; TRBD1 aligns across 8 bases. Trimming cost V 6 bases and J 4 bases; bases outside gene matches: 16. Germline CDR1 reads SEHNR; CDR2 reads FQNEAQ (reference sequence). CDR3 size: 17 residues. The full variable domain, its missing parts supplied by reference TRBV7-9 and TRBJ1-2, is DTGVSQNPRHKITKRGQNVTFRCDPISEHNRLYWYRQTLGQGPEFLTYFQNEAQLEKSRLLSDRFSAERPKGSFSTLEIQRTEQGDSAMYLCASRPRQGAIFSYGYTFGSGTRLTVV.

The CDR3 here is CSASRGAYEQYF. The CDR3 DNA reads as TGCAGCGCCTCCCGGGGGGCCTACGAGCAGTACTTC. This chain uses TRBV29-1 with TRBJ2-7; 7 bases are a match to TRBD2. Germline V gene lookup returns CDR1 SQVTM and CDR2 ANQGSEA. J gave up 2 bases and V 7 bases, and 5 bases lay outside the gene matches. This CDR3 spans 12 amino acids.

The CDR3 DNA is TGTGCCAGCAGCTTTGGACAGGGGGAAAACACCGGGGAGCTGTTTTTT. Protein sequence: CASSFGQGENTGELFF. The chain carries TRBV5-4 and TRBJ2-2, with 10 bases identical to TRBD1. The CDR3 consists of 16 residues. Trimming removed 2 bases from V and 2 bases from J; junction bases left unmatched: 3. Germline assignment: CDR1 SGHNT and CDR2 YYREEE (reference sequence). The full variable domain, completed using reference TRBV5-4 and TRBJ2-2, is ETGVTQSPTHLIKTRGQQVTLRCSSQSGHNTVSWYQQALGQGPQFIFQYYREEENGRGNFPPRFSGLQFPNYSSELNVNALELDDSALYLCASSFGQGENTGELFFGEGSRLTVL.

The chain carries TRBV12-3 or TRBV12-4 and TRBJ1-1; the D is unclear. The CDR3 consists of 13 residues. The V end lost 2 bases, the J end lost 0 bases, and 4 bases lay between the germline ends. The DNA for the CDR3 is TGTGCCAGCAGTTTAAGGTTGAACACTGAAGCTTTCTTT. It specifies CASSLRLNTEAFF.

This chain joins TRBV19 and TRBJ1-2, with D uncertain. Germline values: CDR1 LNHDA, CDR2 SQIVND (reference sequence). This CDR3 has 13 residues. V lost 5 bases and J 2 bases, leaving 9 bases between the germline ends. The CDR3 reads CASSLVANYGYTF. Written as DNA, the CDR3 is TGTGCCAGTAGTCTTGTAGCCAACTATGGCTACACCTTC.

The table lists this clone with a count of one. V usage is TRBV5-4 and J usage is TRBJ2-2; a weak D match, TRBD1 (6 bases). CDR1 and CDR2 from the germline V gene are SGHNT and YYREEE (reference sequence). This CDR3 region has 15 residues. V lost 6 bases to trimming and J lost 4 bases, with 16 bases between them. The CDR3 protein is CASTPAGELTGELFF. CDR3 bases: TGTGCCAGCACCCCCGCAGGGGAACTCACCGGGGAGCTGTTTTTT.

This clone occurred a few times. V gene TRBV29-1 combines with J gene TRBJ2-5; TRBD2 aligns across 7 bases. V was clipped by 7 bases and J by 5 bases; unmatched bases: 13. CDR1 SQVTM and CDR2 ANQGSEA come from the germline V gene. The CDR3 totals 14 residues. The CDR3 loop is CSALSGEVGETQYF. The CDR3 coding sequence is TGCAGCGCCCTGAGCGGGGAGGTGGGGGAGACCCAGTACTTC.

The rearrangement links TRBV7-8 to TRBJ1-1; D unresolved. Germline CDR1 is SGHVS and CDR2 is FQNEAQ. V was trimmed by 5 bases and J by 1 base, leaving 11 bases between them. The CDR3 totals 14 residues. CDR3 sequence: CASSPRDWNTEAFF. The CDR3 DNA is TGTGCCAGCAGCCCCCGTGATTGGAACACTGAAGCTTTCTTT.

The chain couples TRBV6-5 to TRBJ2-7; D is possibly TRBD2 (7 bases). The V gene lost 0 bases and the J gene lost 7 bases, with 16 bases spanning the gap. Per germline, CDR1 MNHEY and CDR2 SVGAGI. The CDR3 is 15 amino acids. The CDR3: CASSYSMGGPLEQYF. The CDR3 DNA is TGTGCCAGCAGTTACTCGATGGGGGGGCCTCTAGAGCAGTACTTC.

This chain joins TRBV11-3 and TRBJ2-3; possibly TRBD1 for D (6 bases). Trimming cost V 8 bases and J 3 bases, with 12 bases left between them. Germline V gene data show CDR1 as SGHNT and CDR2 as YENEEA. CDR3 length: 13 amino acids. The CDR3: CASSPGVTDTQYF. The CDR3 coding sequence is TGTGCCAGCTCCCCAGGGGTGACAGATACGCAGTATTTT. Full variable domain (remainder filled in from reference TRBV11-3 and TRBJ2-3): EAGVVQSPRYKIIEKKQPVAFWCNPISGHNTLYWYLQNLGQGPELLIRYENEEAVDDSQLPKDRFSAERLKGVDSTLKIQPAELGDSAVYLCASSPGVTDTQYFGPGTRLTVL.

This sequence joins TRBV11-2 and TRBJ1-2; TRBD1 aligns across 7 bases. In germline, CDR1 is SGHAT, CDR2 FQNNGV. This CDR3 region has 14 residues. V dropped 3 bases and J dropped 3; count of bases not matched to a gene: 4. CDR3 sequence (DNA): TGTGCCAGCAGCTTCGGGGACAGCCACTATGGCTACACCTTC. It is translated as CASSFGDSHYGYTF.

The V call is TRBV19, the J call TRBJ1-2; a possible D gene is TRBD1 (5 bases). Germline CDR1 reads LNHDA; CDR2 reads SQIVND (reference sequence). V was shortened by 6 bases and J by 6 bases, with 14 bases between the two germline ends. The CDR3 has 13 amino acids. The CDR3 sequence is CASSWGGRNGYTF. The CDR3 DNA reads TGTGCCAGTAGCTGGGGCGGAAGAAATGGCTACACCTTC.